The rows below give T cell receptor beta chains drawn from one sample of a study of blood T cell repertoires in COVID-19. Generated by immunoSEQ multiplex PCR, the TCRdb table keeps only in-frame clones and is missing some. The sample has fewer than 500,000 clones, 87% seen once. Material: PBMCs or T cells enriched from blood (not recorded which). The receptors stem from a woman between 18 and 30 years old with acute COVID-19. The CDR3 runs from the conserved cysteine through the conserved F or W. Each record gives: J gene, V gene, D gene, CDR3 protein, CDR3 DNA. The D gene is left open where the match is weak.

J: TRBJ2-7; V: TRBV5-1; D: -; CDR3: CASSLAPRDGYEQYF; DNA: TGCGCCAGCAGCTTGGCCCCCCGGGATGGGTACGAGCAGTACTTC
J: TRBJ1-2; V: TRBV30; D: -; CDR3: CAWSDTNYGYTF; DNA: TGTGCCTGGAGTGACACCAACTATGGCTACACCTTC
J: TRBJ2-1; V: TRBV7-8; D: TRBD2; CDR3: CASSSQGLAFYNEQFF; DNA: TGTGCCAGCAGCTCACAGGGACTAGCATTCTACAATGAGCAGTTCTTC
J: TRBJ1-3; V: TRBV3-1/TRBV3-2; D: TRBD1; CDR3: CASSSGQRDGAYF; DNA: TGTGCCAGCAGCTCGGGACAGAGGGACGGTGCATATTTT
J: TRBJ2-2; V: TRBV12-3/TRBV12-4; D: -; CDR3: CASSLVEELFF; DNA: TGTGCCAGCAGTTTAGTAGAGGAGCTGTTTTTT
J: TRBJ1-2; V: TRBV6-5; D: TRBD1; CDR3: CASSSRDRAYGYTF; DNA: TGTGCCAGCAGTTCTCGGGACAGGGCATATGGCTACACCTTC
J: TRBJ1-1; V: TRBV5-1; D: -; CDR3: CASSLVGREGSEAFF; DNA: TGCGCCAGCAGCTTGGTAGGCAGGGAGGGATCTGAAGCTTTCTTT
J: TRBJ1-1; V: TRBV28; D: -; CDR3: CASNFRGAGITEAFF; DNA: TGTGCCAGCAATTTCCGGGGGGCCGGGATAACTGAAGCTTTCTTT
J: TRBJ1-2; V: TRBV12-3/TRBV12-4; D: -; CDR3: CASAINRNGYTF; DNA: TGTGCCAGCGCGATAAACAGGAATGGCTACACCTTC
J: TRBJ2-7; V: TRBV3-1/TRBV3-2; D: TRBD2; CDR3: CASSQRSGVVNEQYF; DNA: TGTGCCAGCAGCCAGAGGAGCGGGGTCGTCAACGAGCAGTACTTC